This T cell receptor (beta chain) is from a study of T cells in localized non-small cell lung cancer. Findings and limits, study-wide: Greater blood T cell density accompanied longer overall survival. In adjacent lung, a median about 54 of the top 100 tumor clones were found. T cell clonality was highest in uninvolved adjacent lung, above tumor.

Here immunoSEQ multiplex PCR was the method, and the copy in TCRdb shows in-frame clones only, minus some. This table holds approximately 45,000 clones, around 86% found once. With regard to this clone: The antigen is unknown.

V was pared by 3 bases and J by 3 bases, with 2 bases of the junction left unmatched. The germline V gene encodes CDR1 SGHTA and CDR2 FQGTGA. The CDR3 totals 15 residues. This receptor was taken from a man aged 35 to 69 with stage II lung adenocarcinoma. Sequencing was performed on PBMCs, taken before any cancer treatment. The chain employs TRBV7-3 and TRBJ2-1; 10 positions match TRBD2. The CDR3 nucleotides read TGTGCCAGCAGCTTCGGGACTAGCGTCTACAATGAGCAGTTCTTC. Protein product: CASSFGTSVYNEQFF.